This T cell receptor (beta chain) was recovered during a study of T cells in Graves' hyperthyroidism and ophthalmopathy (dated by TCRdb to the late 2010s). With respect to the entire study: TCR V-J signatures able to tell the groups apart were searched for in a discovery cohort of 95 to 100 patients, of whom more than 40 had Graves' ophthalmopathy and around 56 had stable Graves' hyperthyroidism. Prospective prediction of ophthalmopathy was tested in an independent validation cohort consisting of 18 to 20 hyperthyroidism patients and about 17 patients who later progressed to ophthalmopathy. The 100 discovery patients were randomly split 7:3 into training and test sets. Thyroid tissue and blood T-cell repertoires from several Graves' hyperthyroidism patients were also compared in the study. After blood sampling, hyperthyroidism patients were treated with methimazole at a starting dose of 30 mg daily, and ophthalmopathy patients were treated with high-dose intravenous methylprednisolone. TCR Vbeta CDR3 sequencing of approximately 140 peripheral blood samples (about 45 ophthalmopathy, roughly 74 hyperthyroidism and approximately 17 progressor patients) is reported in the paper.

The TCR beta CDR3 regions were amplified from RNA transcripts. The first round of RT-PCR for the TCR CDR3 was performed with the HTBI primer set and the Qiagen OneStep RT-PCR kit. Libraries were constructed in a second round of multiplex PCR, after which size selection and purification were carried out. Paired-end sequencing of the libraries was performed with 100 bp reads on an Illumina HiSeq2000. For the original study's pipeline: SOAPnuke was used to process the raw data, with reads discarded if the reads contained adapters or uncalled bases, had a mean Phred below 15, or lacked an exact constant-primer or identifier match. High-quality paired reads were merged using COPE v1.2.5, and each unique nucleotide sequence was defined as a clonotype. MiTCR v1.1 was used to align the clonotypes against IMGT TRBV, TRBD and TRBJ reference segments. Analysis was restricted to V-J combinations with a frequency above 0.0001, which covered over 98% of repertoires. The TCS score was defined as F50 (clonal expansion) divided by E x V (chaos), with BLOSUM62-based TCRdist calculated between CDR3 peptides within each V-J. Welch's t-statistics and random forest reduced 500 to 550 V-J features to about 12, which were used in a naive Bayes classifier (R e1071). TCRdb ran its own pipeline on the public reads, namely fastp trimming at Q25 and MiXCR clone calling, and kept in-frame beta chains. Rows are combined by CDR3 protein, so each entry shows the most common genes and DNA. TCRdb's processing, not the study's, gives the V and J calls here. In this sample the table shows a few hundred thousand distinct CDR3 sequences, 40% to 55% of which occur a single time. The ten largest make up 6.5% to 9% of the sample.

The sample holds many counts of this clonotype. Its antigen is unknown. Qualities for individual bases were not recorded, and no much larger clone is one base off. Deletion took 6 bases off V and 8 bases off J, with a span of 16 bases between the germline ends. The CDR3 spans 13 residues, from the cysteine through the phenylalanine. Only the CDR3 portion is preserved as DNA: 39 bases, with reading frame beginning at the first base. Per the germline V gene, SGHVS is the CDR1 and FQNEAQ is the CDR2. A patient counted as having stable Graves' hyperthyroidism if no progression to ophthalmopathy occurred over 18 months of follow-up. The hyperthyroidism patients were between 18 and 65 years old and newly diagnosed, with a disease duration of less than 2 months. Exclusion was applied to patients with uncontrolled infections, other autoimmune diseases, pregnancy or lactation. Diagnoses were based on clinical symptoms, serum thyroxine and TRAb, thyroid ultrasound and orbital computed tomography. Trizol reagent was used to extract total RNA, and RNA quality was then checked on an Agilent 2100 Bioanalyzer.

The paper as a whole reports these results and caveats: In cross-validation, a model built on a 13 V-J signature told ophthalmopathy apart from stable hyperthyroidism with 85% to 90% sensitivity and roughly 81% specificity, and in testing the same model reached 80%/75%. In validation, the model predicted progression to ophthalmopathy a median of about 6 months before onset, with roughly 68% sensitivity and more than 72% specificity. Most expanded thyroid clonotypes (frequency above 0.001) were also found in blood, which suggests that blood repertoires may mirror thyroid immune responses. Sample size was not statistically predetermined, and investigators were not blinded to group allocation.

Recombination linked TRBV7-8 to TRBJ1-2; the D gene is perhaps TRBD1, on 6 matching bases. The receptor's source is a woman aged 18 to 35 with Graves' hyperthyroidism. Donor details come from another sample of the same person, matched by shared clones. Sample: peripheral blood or thyroid tissue (not recorded which). The encoded CDR3 is CASSSSGTLGYTF. The DNA sequence is given as TGTGCCAGCAGTTCTTCCGGGACACTGGGCTACACCTTC.